This T cell receptor beta chain was captured in a study of blood T cell repertoires in COVID-19. Study context: COVID-19 samples from acute and convalescent phases originated in the United States, Italy and Spain. T cells, B-cell-depleted T cells, or PBMCs supplied cDNA or gDNA.

Original handling: Estimates of nucleated cell counts were drawn from the amplification of reference gene primers. Produced via immunoSEQ multiplex PCR; TCRdb's table is partial and in-frame only. V and J calls plus clone size are reproduced from that table; the DNA served to infer D and trimming. This table has fewer than 100,000 clones, around 87% appearing once. Sequencing input: peripheral blood. This receptor was identified in a human donor in a cohort sampled during active COVID-19.

The CDR3 reads CASRQGLAETNEQFF. The CDR3 nucleotides read TGTGCCAGCAGGCAGGGACTAGCGGAAACGAATGAGCAGTTCTTC. This chain uses TRBV7-2 with TRBJ2-1; 11 positions match TRBD2. Germline V gene lookup returns CDR1 SGHTA and CDR2 FQGNSA. The CDR3 consists of 15 residues. After removal of 6 bases from V and 7 bases from J, the junction contained 8 bases not matched to a gene.